These 15 T cell receptor beta chains were all obtained from the same sample, sequenced in a study of blood T cell repertoires in COVID-19. Generated by immunoSEQ multiplex PCR, the TCRdb table keeps only in-frame clones and is missing some. Here the sample spans about 190,000 clones, 70% to 90% being singletons. The sequenced sample consisted of peripheral blood. All receptors derive from a woman in her 70s with active or convalescent COVID-19.

This chain links TRBV2 with TRBJ1-1; TRBD1 matches 8 bases. Per germline, CDR1 SNHLY and CDR2 FYNNEI. V shed 6 bases and J 4 bases; nucleotides not matched to a gene: 4. The length of the CDR3 is 13 residues. As DNA, the CDR3 is TGTGCCAGCAGACCAGGGGGCGGCACTGAAGCTTTCTTT. Protein sequence: CASRPGGGTEAFF.

V is TRBV7-2 and J is TRBJ2-1; TRBD2 matches 9 bases. Per the germline V gene, CDR1 is SGHTA and CDR2 is FQGNSA. This CDR3 comprises 15 residues. V lost 5 bases, J lost 0 bases, and 2 bases stayed unmatched. The CDR3 here is CASSSGRSSYNEQFF. The CDR3 DNA follows: TGTGCCAGCAGCAGCGGGAGGAGCTCCTACAATGAGCAGTTCTTC.

V gene TRBV7-9 combines with J gene TRBJ1-2; D is perhaps TRBD1 (6 bases). The CDR3 sequence is 15 residues long. V lost 4 bases, J lost 2 bases, and 14 bases lay in between. Per germline, CDR1 SEHNR and CDR2 FQNEAQ (reference sequence). The CDR3 nucleotides read TGTGCCAGCAGCTCCCTGTGGCAGGGGAACTATGGCTACACCTTC. Residues: CASSSLWQGNYGYTF.

The chain recombines TRBV6-5 with TRBJ1-6, with 9 bases identical to TRBD1. V was clipped by 7 bases and J by 6 bases; unmatched bases: 7. The CDR3 length is 15 residues. CDR1 and CDR2 from the germline V gene are MNHEY and SVGAGI. The DNA of the CDR3 is TGTGCCAGCAACAACAGGGGGCGCGGTAATTCACCCCTCCACTTT. Translating gives CASNNRGRGNSPLHF.

The V and J genes are TRBV5-1 and TRBJ2-1; D unclear. Deletions cut 1 base from V and 6 bases from J, with 8 bases between. This CDR3 is built from 13 residues. The V gene's germline CDR1 is SGHRS and CDR2 YFSETQ. CDR3 residues: CASSLSLGNEQFF. The CDR3 bases are TGCGCCAGCAGCTTGTCTCTAGGCAATGAGCAGTTCTTC.

The genes are TRBV3-1 (or the pseudogene TRBV3-2) and TRBJ2-7; 10 positions agree with TRBD2. J lost 0 bases, V lost 2 bases, and 1 base had no gene match. Germline V lookup: CDR1 LGHDT, CDR2 YNNKEL (reference sequence). The CDR3 extends over 15 amino acids. The CDR3 DNA follows: TGTGCCAGCAGCCAACCTAGCGGGAGCTCCTACGAGCAGTACTTC. Its translation is CASSQPSGSSYEQYF.

The CDR3 loop reads CSADGRYNEQFF. The CDR3 DNA reads as TGCAGCGCAGACGGCAGGTACAATGAGCAGTTCTTC. The genes are TRBV29-1 and TRBJ2-1; no clear D gene. Germline V gives CDR1 SQVTM, CDR2 ANQGSEA. The CDR3 has 12 residues. The V and J ends lost 7 bases and 4 bases respectively, with 11 bases between them.

This clone was seen just once. The CDR3 reads CARSPNLSYEQYF. CDR3 sequence (DNA): TGTGCCAGATCCCCTAATCTCTCCTACGAGCAGTACTTC. The chain uses TRBV5-3 and TRBJ2-7, with no clear D. TRBV5-3 is known as an ORF, though its function is uncertain. The CDR3 runs to 13 residues. The ends were cut back, 7 bases at V and 0 bases at J, with 11 bases in the middle.

DNA for the CDR3: TGTGCCACCAAACTCCCGGGACTAGGCGCACAAGAGACCCAGTACTTC. It yields the protein CATKLPGLGAQETQYF. This chain links TRBV24-1 with TRBJ2-5; TRBD2 matches at 8 bases. The junction had 12 bases not matched to a gene; V was cut back by 8 bases and J by 2 bases. The V gene's germline CDR1 is KGHDR and CDR2 SFDVKD. The CDR3 spans 16 residues.

The chain couples TRBV5-1 to TRBJ2-1, with a tentative D call TRBD2 (5 bases). Trimming removed 2 bases at V and 8 bases at J, with 8 bases between. This CDR3 is 12 amino acids long. Germline CDR1 reads SGHRS; CDR2 reads YFSETQ. As DNA, the CDR3 is TGCGCCAGCAGCTTCACTAGTGATGAGCAGTTCTTC. Encoded protein: CASSFTSDEQFF.

The chain has TRBV7-2 and TRBJ2-7, with TRBD2 identical over 15 bases. This CDR3 contains 15 residues. Germline CDR1 reads SGHTA; CDR2 reads FQGNSA. The J segment lost 6 bases and the V segment lost 5 bases, leaving 5 bases of the junction unmatched. CDR3 loop: CASSDGLAGGGEQYF. CDR3 nucleotides: TGTGCCAGCAGCGACGGACTAGCGGGAGGGGGCGAGCAGTACTTC. Variable domain in full (rest from reference TRBV7-2 and TRBJ2-7): GAGVSQSPSNKVTEKGKDVELRCDPISGHTALYWYRQSLGQGLEFLIYFQGNSAPDKSGLPSDRFSAERTGGSVSTLTIQRTQQEDSAVYLCASSDGLAGGGEQYFGPGTRLTVT.

The chain carries TRBV2 and TRBJ2-7, with TRBD1 identical over 7 bases. Germline V CDR1 and CDR2: SNHLY, FYNNEI. The CDR3 contains 15 residues. The V gene end was trimmed by 8 bases and the J gene end by 9 bases; junction bases not matched to a gene: 19. The DNA for the CDR3 is TGTGCCAGCCGGATGGGACAGAGGAGAGGAAGGGGGCAGTACTTC. Translation: CASRMGQRRGRGQYF.

V is TRBV28 and J is TRBJ1-3; TRBD1 aligns across 8 bases. Trimming at V came to 3 bases and at J to 1 base, leaving 11 bases not matched to a gene. This CDR3 contains 18 residues. Germline assignment: CDR1 MDHEN and CDR2 SYDVKM. The CDR3 sequence is CASSFSGTGSFSGNTIYF. Written as DNA, the CDR3 is TGTGCCAGCAGTTTCTCCGGGACAGGCTCCTTTTCTGGAAACACCATATATTTT. The full variable domain, rest sourced from reference TRBV28 and TRBJ1-3, is DVKVTQSSRYLVKRTGEKVFLECVQDMDHENMFWYRQDPGLGLRLIYFSYDVKMKEKGDIPEGYSVSREKKERFSLILESASTNQTSMYLCASSFSGTGSFSGNTIYFGEGSWLTVV.

J is TRBJ1-6 and V is TRBV3-1 (or the pseudogene TRBV3-2), with D uncertain. The CDR3 contains 16 residues. CDR1 and CDR2 (germline): LGHDT, YNNKEL (reference sequence). Trimming took off 4 bases at V and 5 bases at J, with 15 bases between the two ends. CDR3 DNA sequence: TGTGCCAGCAGCCTTCATAAAGCGAGGGATAATTCACCCCTCCACTTT. This codes for CASSLHKARDNSPLHF.

The rearrangement uses TRBV12-3 or TRBV12-4 and TRBJ1-3; no firm D call. The length of the CDR3 is 11 residues. Trimming took 6 bases from V and 7 from J, leaving 7 bases between them. In DNA form, the CDR3 reads TGTGCCAGCAGCTACTCGAACACCATATATTTT. Protein product: CASSYSNTIYF.